The 26 T cell receptor beta chains below come from one sample, sequenced in a study of control samples from healthy donors and cancer patients. TCRdb's copy holds only in-frame clones and misses some; the assay was immunoSEQ multiplex PCR. The sample shows some 79,000 clones, about 90% of them seen only once. Sequencing was done on a sample of blood. The receptors shown here come from a woman aged 50 to 65 in good health.

V is TRBV11-2 and J is TRBJ2-1, with D perhaps matching TRBD2 (6 bases). V shed 0 bases and J shed 0 bases, with 21 bases lying between them. Looked up from germline, CDR1 is SGHAT and CDR2 is FQNNGV. The length of the CDR3 is 20 residues. CDR3 DNA sequence: TGTGCCAGCAGCTTAGATGGCGCCCCGGGACTCCAGAGCTCCTACAATGAGCAGTTCTTC. Translating it yields CASSLDGAPGLQSSYNEQFF.

This rearrangement joins TRBV6-5 to TRBJ1-2; D gene ambiguous. The CDR3 consists of 15 residues. From germline, CDR1 is MNHEY and CDR2 SVGAGI. Trimming pared 5 bases from V and 5 bases from J, leaving 18 bases between. In nucleotides, the CDR3 is TGTGCCAGCAGTCCACCCCCGGCAGGAGGGTATGGCTACACCTTC. Residues: CASSPPPAGGYGYTF.

V gene TRBV2 combines with J gene TRBJ1-1; TRBD1 aligns across 8 bases. The CDR3 spans 14 residues. Germline CDR1 and CDR2: SNHLY and FYNNEI. V trimming: 7 bases; J trimming: 1 base; junction bases outside the gene matches: 5. CDR3: CASKAGGWNTEAFF. The CDR3 coding sequence is TGTGCCAGCAAGGCAGGGGGCTGGAACACTGAAGCTTTCTTT.

This clone has only a few counts. The chain combines TRBV14 with TRBJ2-1, with 9 positions matching TRBD1. Germline-derived CDR1 and CDR2 are SGHDN and FVKESK. This CDR3 has 13 amino acids. The V gene end was trimmed by 6 bases and the J gene end by 5 bases; junction bases not matched to a gene: 2. The CDR3 sequence: CASSGTGNNEQFF. In DNA form, the CDR3 reads TGTGCCAGCAGTGGGACAGGGAACAATGAGCAGTTCTTC.

J is TRBJ2-7 and V is TRBV5-4; 8 bases are shared with TRBD1. The CDR3 is 14 amino acids. J lost 5 bases, V lost 4 bases, and 8 bases had no gene match. Germline V gene lookup returns CDR1 SGHNT and CDR2 YYREEE (reference sequence). The CDR3 loop reads CASSTDRVMNEQYF. CDR3 DNA sequence: TGTGCCAGCAGCACGGACAGGGTGATGAACGAGCAGTACTTC.

The rearrangement joins TRBV28 to TRBJ1-2; weak D call: TRBD1 (6 bases). There are 13 residues in the CDR3. V dropped 3 bases and J dropped 7 bases, with 12 bases sitting between them. Per the germline V gene, CDR1 is MDHEN and CDR2 is SYDVKM. CDR3 DNA sequence: TGTGCCAGCAGTTTGTCGGGGGCGGGTGGCTACACCTTC. Protein sequence: CASSLSGAGGYTF.

The chain joins TRBV5-1 to TRBJ2-3; 9 nucleotides line up with TRBD1. The CDR3 consists of 16 residues. The germline CDR1 and CDR2 sequences are SGHRS and YFSETQ. After removal of 5 bases from V and 6 bases from J, the junction contained 13 bases not matched to a gene. The CDR3 is CASSPDGDRVVDTQYF. As DNA, the CDR3 is TGCGCCAGCAGTCCGGATGGGGACAGGGTGGTCGATACGCAGTATTTT.

This clone has just one count. The J gene is TRBJ2-5, the V gene TRBV19; 10 bases are shared with TRBD1. The CDR3 is made up of 13 amino acids. From germline, CDR1 is LNHDA and CDR2 SQIVND (reference sequence). J was trimmed by 5 bases and V by 6 bases; bases with no gene match: 3. This CDR3 is CASRGTGDETQYF. For the CDR3, the DNA is TGTGCCAGTAGGGGGACAGGGGATGAGACCCAGTACTTC.

This chain links TRBV7-9 with TRBJ1-2; no reliable D call. The germline V gene encodes CDR1 SEHNR and CDR2 FQNEAQ (reference sequence). Trimming left V 1 base short and J 4 bases short, with 13 bases between. The CDR3 has 15 residues. The CDR3 nucleotides are TGTGCCAGCAGCTTAGGTTTACGGCAGCTCTATGGCTACACCTTC. Protein product: CASSLGLRQLYGYTF.

J is TRBJ1-2 and V is TRBV9, with TRBD1 identical over 8 bases. After removal of 4 bases from V and 4 bases from J, the junction contained 6 bases not matched to a gene. The CDR3 extends over 14 amino acids. Germline CDR1 and CDR2: SGDLS and YYNGEE. CDR3 protein: CASSPGQEAYGYTF. DNA of the CDR3: TGTGCCAGCAGCCCGGGACAGGAGGCCTATGGCTACACCTTC.

This clone was detected once. CDR3 protein: CASSFGGGGATDTQYF. The DNA for the CDR3 is TGTGCCAGCAGTTTTGGGGGCGGGGGAGCCACAGATACGCAGTATTTT. This chain uses TRBV7-9 with TRBJ2-3; D is perhaps TRBD2 (7 bases). The CDR3 contains 16 residues. V lost 6 bases and J lost 2, with 18 bases in between. From germline, CDR1 is SEHNR and CDR2 FQNEAQ (reference sequence).

This sequence joins TRBV11-2 and TRBJ1-2, with D unclear. V gave up 1 base and J gave up 0 bases, with 6 bases separating them. The CDR3 is 14 amino acids. CDR1 is SGHAT and CDR2 is FQNNGV in the germline V gene. Here the CDR3 reads CASSLVGSNYGYTF. The CDR3 region has the DNA TGTGCCAGCAGCTTAGTAGGGTCTAACTATGGCTACACCTTC.

This clone has a single count. The CDR3 region is CAISDYGNTGELFF. CDR3 DNA sequence: TGTGCCATCAGTGACTACGGAAACACCGGGGAGCTGTTTTTT. The gene calls are TRBV10-3 and TRBJ2-2, with no clear D. The CDR3 sequence is 14 residues long. Germline values: CDR1 ENHRY, CDR2 SYGVKD. V lost 3 bases and J 2 bases, leaving 7 bases between the germline ends.

The V and J genes are TRBV14 and TRBJ2-7, with D unclear. The CDR3 is 12 amino acids. Per germline, CDR1 SGHDN and CDR2 FVKESK. V gave up 4 bases and J gave up 7 bases, with 11 bases separating them. The CDR3 bases are TGTGCCAGCAGCCCTGGCTGGGGAGAGCAGTACTTC. Amino acids: CASSPGWGEQYF.

The sample holds a few counts of this clone. The chain joins TRBV10-3 to TRBJ1-5; 9 bases align to TRBD1. The CDR3 length is 13 residues. Germline V gene lookup returns CDR1 ENHRY and CDR2 SYGVKD. V lost 6 bases to trimming and J lost 6 bases; unmatched junction nucleotides: 3. Here the CDR3 DNA reads TGTGCCATCAGACAGGGGGCTGGTCAGCCCCAGCATTTT. Its protein is CAIRQGAGQPQHF.

The rearrangement uses TRBV19 and TRBJ2-1, with 10 bases matching TRBD2. Germline loops: CDR1 LNHDA, CDR2 SQIVND (reference sequence). The CDR3 is made up of 16 amino acids. Trimming took 4 bases from V and 5 from J; bases not matched to a gene: 8. The CDR3 reads CASSTTAGTSDNEQFF. Written as DNA, the CDR3 is TGTGCCAGTAGTACCACGGCCGGGACTAGCGACAATGAGCAGTTCTTC.

This chain connects TRBV5-4 to TRBJ2-1; TRBD1 agrees at 7 bases. The CDR3 sequence is 15 residues long. V was clipped by 1 base and J by 10 bases; unmatched bases: 11. The germline gives CDR1 SGHNT, CDR2 YYREEE (reference sequence). CDR3 sequence: CASSLSQGLLVEQFF. DNA of the CDR3: TGTGCCAGCAGCTTGTCACAGGGGCTTCTGGTCGAGCAGTTCTTC.

This chain uses TRBV4-1 with TRBJ1-2; 8 nucleotides agree with TRBD1. The CDR3 is made up of 14 amino acids. V was pared by 3 bases and J by 5 bases, with 5 bases of the junction left unmatched. The V gene's germline CDR1 is MGHRA and CDR2 YSYEKL. DNA of the CDR3: TGCGCCAGCAGCCATCCGGACAGGGTGTATGGCTACACCTTC. Protein sequence: CASSHPDRVYGYTF.

The chain joins TRBV18 to TRBJ1-3; weak D call: TRBD1 (6 bases). Germline lookup yields CDR1 KGHSH and CDR2 LQKENI. The CDR3 spans 17 residues. The V gene lost 0 bases and the J gene lost 5 bases, with 17 bases spanning the gap. The chain's CDR3 is CASSPPSLTGSRNTIYF. The CDR3 region has the DNA TGTGCCAGCTCACCACCCAGTCTAACAGGGTCAAGAAACACCATATATTTT.

This chain links TRBV5-5 with TRBJ2-1, with 9 bases fitting TRBD2. Germline V CDR1 and CDR2: SGHKS, YYEKEE (reference sequence). This CDR3 has 15 residues. V shed 4 bases, J shed 1 base, and the junction held 3 bases outside the gene matches. The chain's CDR3 is CASSILAGSYNEQFF. The CDR3 DNA reads TGTGCCAGCAGCATTCTAGCGGGATCCTACAATGAGCAGTTCTTC.

The V call is TRBV6-5, the J call TRBJ2-4; TRBD2 agrees at 8 bases. V shed 9 bases and J 7 bases; nucleotides not matched to a gene: 8. Looked up from germline, CDR1 is MNHEY and CDR2 is SVGAGI. This CDR3 contains 13 residues. For the CDR3, the DNA is TGTGCCAGTAAAGCGGGAGTGTGGAACATTCAGTACTTC. This sequence encodes CASKAGVWNIQYF.

The rearrangement joins TRBV19 to TRBJ1-1; TRBD1 aligns across 7 bases. The CDR3 is 15 residues long. Trimming removed 3 bases from V and 2 bases from J; junction bases left unmatched: 6. Germline V gene lookup returns CDR1 LNHDA and CDR2 SQIVND (reference sequence). The CDR3 region has the DNA TGTGCCAGTAGTATTCCGGGACAGACTAACACTGAAGCTTTCTTT. This gives the protein CASSIPGQTNTEAFF.

The rearrangement links TRBV30 to TRBJ1-1; possibly TRBD1 for D (5 bases). The CDR3 extends over 15 amino acids. V was shortened by 5 bases and J by 0 bases, with 16 bases between the two germline ends. Germline V gives CDR1 GTSNPN, CDR2 SVGIG (reference sequence). CDR3 DNA: TGTGCCTGGGGGGGGAAGGCATCAGTGAACACTGAAGCTTTCTTT. Its protein product is CAWGGKASVNTEAFF.

The chain combines TRBV24-1 with TRBJ2-2; the D gene is possibly TRBD2 (5 bases). Germline-derived CDR1 and CDR2 are KGHDR and SFDVKD. Deletions cut 3 bases from V and 0 bases from J, with 7 bases between. The CDR3 consists of 15 residues. The CDR3 loop reads CATSDPGTNTGELFF. CDR3 coding DNA: TGTGCCACCAGTGATCCGGGAACGAACACCGGGGAGCTGTTTTTT.

This clone has only one observation. The chain has TRBV2 and TRBJ2-3; the match to TRBD2 covers 11 bases. Germline loops: CDR1 SNHLY, CDR2 FYNNEI. After removal of 2 bases from V and 4 bases from J, the junction contained 5 bases not matched to a gene. The CDR3 runs 16 residues. CDR3 protein: CASSELSGRASDTQYF. The CDR3 DNA sequence: TGTGCCAGCAGTGAACTTAGCGGGAGGGCCTCAGATACGCAGTATTTT. Full variable domain (rest looked up from reference TRBV2 and TRBJ2-3): EPEVTQTPSHQVTQMGQEVILRCVPISNHLYFYWYRQILGQKVEFLVSFYNNEISEKSEIFDDQFSVERPDGSNFTLKIRSTKLEDSAMYFCASSELSGRASDTQYFGPGTRLTVL.

This chain connects TRBV14 to TRBJ1-1; maybe TRBD1 (5 bases). The V gene lost 0 bases and the J gene lost 5 bases, with 13 bases spanning the gap. Germline V gene data show CDR1 as SGHDN and CDR2 as FVKESK. The CDR3 length is 15 residues. The DNA for the CDR3 is TGTGCCAGCAGCCAAGAACAGAGCCGGGGGACTGAAGCTTTCTTT. It yields the protein CASSQEQSRGTEAFF.